This T cell receptor beta chain came from a study of blood T cell repertoires in COVID-19. CDR1 is MGHRA and CDR2 is YSYEKL in the germline V gene. This CDR3 has 13 residues. Trimming took off 4 bases at V and 10 bases at J, with 16 bases between the two ends. The authors' processing: Reference gene primers were amplified, and this amplification served to estimate nucleated cell counts. Some clones are missing from TCRdb's copy, which holds only in-frame ones; the method was immunoSEQ multiplex PCR. V and J calls and clone size come straight from that table; D and trimming were deduced from the DNA. The sample yields roughly 40,000 clones, about 86% seen once.

This receptor was identified in a man aged 65 to 79 with acute or convalescent COVID-19. Sequencing was carried out using peripheral blood. The rearrangement links TRBV4-1 to TRBJ1-2; a weak D match, TRBD1 (6 bases). CDR3 in DNA: TGCGCCAGCAGCCTTACCGGGACACCGGTCTACACCTTC. Amino acid sequence: CASSLTGTPVYTF.